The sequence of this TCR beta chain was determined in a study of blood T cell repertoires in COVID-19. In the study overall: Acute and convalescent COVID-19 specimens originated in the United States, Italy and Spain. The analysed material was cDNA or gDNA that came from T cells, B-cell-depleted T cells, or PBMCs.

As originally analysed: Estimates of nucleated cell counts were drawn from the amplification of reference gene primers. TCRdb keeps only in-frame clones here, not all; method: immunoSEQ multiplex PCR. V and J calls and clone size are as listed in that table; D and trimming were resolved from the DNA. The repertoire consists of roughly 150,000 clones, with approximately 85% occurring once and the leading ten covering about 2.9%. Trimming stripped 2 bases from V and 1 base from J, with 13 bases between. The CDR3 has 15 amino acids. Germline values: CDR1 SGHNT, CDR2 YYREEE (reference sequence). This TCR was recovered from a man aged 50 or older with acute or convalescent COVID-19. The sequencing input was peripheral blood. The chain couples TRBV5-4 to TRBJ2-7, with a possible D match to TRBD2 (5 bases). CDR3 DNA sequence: TGTGCCAGCAGCTTTCAGTTTGGCGGGTCCTACGAGCAGTACTTC. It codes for CASSFQFGGSYEQYF.